This entry concerns a single TCR beta chain. Its specificity is not known. The source of the sample is a study of cytomegalovirus exposure and HLA in healthy donors. Study summary: Findings of an earlier analysis included roughly 110 million unique TCR beta sequences from 200 million or so T cells. Broader study findings: Most observed TCR sequences were rare, whereas some public TCRs were detected in many donors. Compared with the approximately 700-donor mean, an Asian-associated ancestry cluster reportedly had fewer N-insertions, according to a later analysis. Later on, analysis showed that most CMV-associated TCR beta chains appeared to be HLA-restricted.

The CDR3 consists of 13 residues. Germline CDR1 is SGHKS and CDR2 is YYEKEE (reference sequence). J gave up 5 bases and V 4 bases, and 5 bases lay outside the gene matches. The PCR contained 60 Vbeta and 13 Jbeta primers. This table comes from immunoSEQ multiplex PCR, and its TCRdb copy is limited to in-frame clones, with some not included. This sample has some 78,000 clones; around 80% occur once, and the top ten carry about 30%. The chain recombines TRBV5-5 with TRBJ2-7; 8 bases align to TRBD1. Sequenced material: PBMCs. The TCR was taken from a man over 45 in good health and CMV-seropositive. As DNA, the CDR3 is TGTGCCAGCAGCCTGGACAGGGATGACGAGCAGTACTTC. Translation gives CASSLDRDDEQYF.